The clone carrying this T cell receptor (beta chain) has at least ten counts. This record comes from a study of blood T cells in healthy people across ages. The CDR3 extends over 16 amino acids. The germline gives CDR1 DFQATT, CDR2 SNEGSKA (reference sequence). The V and J ends lost 5 bases and 0 bases respectively, with 17 bases between them. A second 7 to 11 cycle PCR used barcoded and J-beta primers. TCRdb re-called the 5' RACE reads with MiXCR, one entry per CDR3 protein. The table has about 1,500,000 distinct CDR3 sequences, 28% seen once. The rearrangement links TRBV20-1 to TRBJ2-1; D call uncertain. The source material was blood. This receptor was identified in a woman in her twenties or thirties in good health. The CDR3 loop reads CSAPDGRMTSYNEQFF. CDR3 in DNA: TGCAGTGCTCCAGACGGACGGATGACCTCCTACAATGAGCAGTTCTTC.